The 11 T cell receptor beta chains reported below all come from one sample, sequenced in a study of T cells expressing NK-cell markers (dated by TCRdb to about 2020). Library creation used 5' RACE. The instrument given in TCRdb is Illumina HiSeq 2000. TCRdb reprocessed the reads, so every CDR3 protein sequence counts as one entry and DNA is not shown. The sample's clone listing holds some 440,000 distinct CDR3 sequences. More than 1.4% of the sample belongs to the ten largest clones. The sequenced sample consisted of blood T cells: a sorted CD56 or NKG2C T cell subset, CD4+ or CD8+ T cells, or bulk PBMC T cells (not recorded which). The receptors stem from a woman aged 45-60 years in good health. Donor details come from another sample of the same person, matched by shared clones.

This CDR3 reads CASSSTLVGVNTEAFF. V usage is TRBV27 and J usage is TRBJ1-1. The germline CDR1 and CDR2 sequences are MNHEY and SMNVEV (reference sequence). The CDR3 extends over 16 amino acids.

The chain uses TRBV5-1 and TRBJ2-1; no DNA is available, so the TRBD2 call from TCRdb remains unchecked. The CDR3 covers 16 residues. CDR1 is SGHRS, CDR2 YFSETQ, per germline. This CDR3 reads CASSSNREVGNNEQFF.

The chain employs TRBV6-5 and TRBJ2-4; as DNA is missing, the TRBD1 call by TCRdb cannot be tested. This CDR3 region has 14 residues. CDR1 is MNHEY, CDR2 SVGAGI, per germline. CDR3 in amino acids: CATSPLLAKNIQYF.

CDR3 amino acids: CASSLAPRGPQHF. The V gene is TRBV5-5, the J gene TRBJ1-5; the D gene TCRdb calls, TRBD1, cannot be checked with no DNA. The germline V gene encodes CDR1 SGHKS and CDR2 YYEKEE (reference sequence). The CDR3 length is 13 residues.

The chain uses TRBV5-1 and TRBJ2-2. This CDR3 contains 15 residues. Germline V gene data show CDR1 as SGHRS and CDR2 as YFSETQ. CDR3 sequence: CASSLPDRTTGELFF.

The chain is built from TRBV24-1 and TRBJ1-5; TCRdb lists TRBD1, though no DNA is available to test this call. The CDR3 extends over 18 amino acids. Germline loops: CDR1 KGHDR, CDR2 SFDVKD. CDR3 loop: CATQSYRDRAYSNQPQHF.

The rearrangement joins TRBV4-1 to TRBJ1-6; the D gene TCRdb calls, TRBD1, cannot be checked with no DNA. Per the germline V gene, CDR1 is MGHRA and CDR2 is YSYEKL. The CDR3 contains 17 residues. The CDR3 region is CASSLRTGGANNSPLHF.

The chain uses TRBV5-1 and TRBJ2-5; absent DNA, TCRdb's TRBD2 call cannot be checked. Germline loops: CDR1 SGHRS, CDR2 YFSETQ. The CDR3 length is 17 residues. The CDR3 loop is CASTSGLAVLGGETQYF.

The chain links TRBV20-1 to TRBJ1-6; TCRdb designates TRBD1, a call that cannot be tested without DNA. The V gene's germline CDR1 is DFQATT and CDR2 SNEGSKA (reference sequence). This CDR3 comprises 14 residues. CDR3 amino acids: CSAERDRNNSPLHF.

The CDR3 region is CASSQAGTSGRWNGELFF. The chain couples TRBV4-1 to TRBJ2-2; TCRdb calls TRBD2, which cannot be checked without DNA. CDR1 and CDR2 (germline): MGHRA, YSYEKL. The CDR3 has 18 amino acids.

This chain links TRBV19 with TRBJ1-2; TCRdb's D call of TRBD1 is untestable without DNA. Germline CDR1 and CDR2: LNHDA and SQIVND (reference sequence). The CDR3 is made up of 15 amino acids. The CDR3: CASSMSTGGNYGYTF.